The source of this TCR beta chain is a study of T cell changes during pregnancy in multiple sclerosis. CDR3 length: 14 residues. Germline V CDR1 and CDR2: SGHAT, FQDESV (reference sequence). Deletions cut 2 bases from V and 0 bases from J, with 8 bases between. The assay was immunoSEQ multiplex PCR, and TCRdb's table has in-frame clones only and misses some. This sample carries roughly 100,000 clones, roughly 93% of them seen once, and the ten largest clones take around 0.84%. The source is a female donor with multiple sclerosis, enrolled in a pregnancy study. The sample was peripheral blood, taken after pregnancy. The gene calls are TRBV11-1 and TRBJ2-7; a weak D match, TRBD2 (5 bases). CDR3 DNA: TGTGCCAGCAGCTTACAGGAGGCCTCCTACGAGCAGTACTTC. Protein product: CASSLQEASYEQYF.